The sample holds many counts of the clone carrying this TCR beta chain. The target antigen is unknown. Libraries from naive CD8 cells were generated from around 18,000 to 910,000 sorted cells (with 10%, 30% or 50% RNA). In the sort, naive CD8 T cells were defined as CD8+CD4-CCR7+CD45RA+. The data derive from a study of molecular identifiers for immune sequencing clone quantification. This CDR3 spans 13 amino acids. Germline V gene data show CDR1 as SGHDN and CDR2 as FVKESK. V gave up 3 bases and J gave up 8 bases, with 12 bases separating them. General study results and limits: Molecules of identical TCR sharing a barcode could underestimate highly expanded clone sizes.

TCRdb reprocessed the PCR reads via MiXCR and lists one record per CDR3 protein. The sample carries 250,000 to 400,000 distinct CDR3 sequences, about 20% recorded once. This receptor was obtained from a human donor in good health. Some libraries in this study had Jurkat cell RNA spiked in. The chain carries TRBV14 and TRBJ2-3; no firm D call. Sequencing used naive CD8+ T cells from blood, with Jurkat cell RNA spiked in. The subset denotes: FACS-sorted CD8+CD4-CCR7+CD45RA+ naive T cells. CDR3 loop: CASSQIHPPTQYF. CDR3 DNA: TGTGCCAGCAGCCAGATCCACCCACCTACGCAGTATTTT.